The 8 T cell receptor beta chains below come from one sample, sequenced in a study of cytomegalovirus exposure and HLA in healthy donors. The PCR contained 60 Vbeta and 13 Jbeta primers. This table comes from immunoSEQ multiplex PCR, and its TCRdb copy is limited to in-frame clones, with some not included. The sample lists about 160,000 clones, approximately 85% occurring once. The specimen was PBMCs. The receptors were sampled from a man in his fifties in good health and CMV-seropositive.

The rearrangement joins TRBV7-9 to TRBJ2-3; tentatively, D is TRBD1 (8 bases). The V end was cut by 5 bases, the J end by 4 bases, with 22 bases between. This CDR3 region has 17 residues. Germline values: CDR1 SEHNR, CDR2 FQNEAQ (reference sequence). The chain's CDR3 is CASSPGGPGGRADTQYF. Written as DNA, the CDR3 is TGTGCCAGCAGCCCGGGGGGTCCAGGGGGCCGGGCAGATACGCAGTATTTT. The full variable domain, completed using reference TRBV7-9 and TRBJ2-3, is DTGVSQNPRHKITKRGQNVTFRCDPISEHNRLYWYRQTLGQGPEFLTYFQNEAQLEKSRLLSDRFSAERPKGSFSTLEIQRTEQGDSAMYLCASSPGGPGGRADTQYFGPGTRLTVL.

The chain joins TRBV11-2 to TRBJ2-3; D call uncertain. This CDR3 is built from 16 residues. Between the trimmed V and J ends, which lost 2 bases and 0 bases, there was a span of 12 bases. Germline V gives CDR1 SGHAT, CDR2 FQNNGV. CDR3 amino acids: CASSLIFGFSTDTQYF. In nucleotides, the CDR3 is TGTGCCAGCAGCTTAATTTTCGGTTTCAGCACAGATACGCAGTATTTT.

The chain joins TRBV28 to TRBJ2-1; 8 positions agree with TRBD1. Germline CDR1 reads MDHEN; CDR2 reads SYDVKM. Losses at the gene ends were 6 bases for V and 9 bases for J; bases not matched to a gene: 16. The CDR3 consists of 16 residues. The CDR3 loop is CASSPSGDRGYLEQFF. CDR3 coding DNA: TGTGCCAGCAGCCCCAGTGGTGACAGGGGATATCTTGAGCAGTTCTTC.

The gene calls are TRBV29-1 and TRBJ2-5; weak D call: TRBD2 (6 bases). The J call could be wrong; TRBJ2-7 is a better fit for the DNA end. This CDR3 has 13 amino acids. Germline V gene data show CDR1 as SQVTM and CDR2 as ANQGSEA. The CDR3 DNA is TGCAGCATTCGAAGTAGCGGAGCCTACGAGCAGTACTTC. Residues: CSIRSSGAYEQYF.

The chain has TRBV23-1 and TRBJ1-5; D remains ambiguous. TRBV23-1 carries the ORF label, with uncertain function. Trimming shortened V by 3 bases and J by 5 bases, and 14 bases separated the two germline ends. CDR3 length equals 15 residues. CDR3 region: CASSHAGRIYQPQHF. Here the CDR3 DNA reads TGCGCCAGCAGTCACGCTGGGAGGATTTATCAGCCCCAGCATTTT.

This rearrangement joins TRBV6-5 to TRBJ1-6; D possibly corresponds to TRBD1 (5 bases). V was pared by 7 bases and J by 10 bases, with 20 bases between. This CDR3 has 15 amino acids. Germline CDR1 reads MNHEY; CDR2 reads SVGAGI. The CDR3 loop reads CASNNGGSVGSPLHF. CDR3 coding DNA: TGTGCCAGCAATAACGGGGGGTCCGTTGGATCACCCCTCCACTTT.

The genes are TRBV6-1 and TRBJ1-1, with D uncertain. The CDR3 length is 11 residues. V lost 6 bases and J 3 bases, leaving 5 bases between the germline ends. CDR1 and CDR2 (germline): MNHNS, SASEGT. CDR3 sequence reads: CASSGYTEAFF. CDR3 DNA sequence: TGTGCCAGCAGCGGGTACACTGAAGCTTTCTTT.

The CDR3 here is CASSAGVTGGPNEKLFF. CDR3 in DNA: TGCGCCAGCAGCGCGGGTGTGACAGGGGGCCCTAATGAAAAACTGTTTTTT. The chain couples TRBV5-1 to TRBJ1-4; 10 bases are shared with TRBD1. Trimming took 4 bases from V and 3 from J; bases not matched to a gene: 9. The CDR3 is made up of 17 amino acids. The germline CDR1 and CDR2 sequences are SGHRS and YFSETQ.